Listed below are T cell receptor beta chains from one sample, sequenced in a study of CD8 T cells in ankylosing spondylitis. TCRdb itself ran the 5' RACE reads through MiXCR, one entry per CDR3 protein. The sample carries around 250,000 distinct CDR3 sequences, approximately 30% recorded once. The sample taken for sequencing was blood, either unsorted or a sorted T cell fraction (not recorded which). The receptors shown here come from a male donor with ankylosing spondylitis or in good health (not recorded which). CDR3s include the opening cysteine and the closing phenylalanine or tryptophan. Fields, in order: clone size, D gene, J gene, V gene, CDR3 protein, CDR3 DNA. A D gene is named only where the DNA matches it firmly. Clone size is stated in some rows and not others, as once, few, many or a class when expanded.

>few|TRBD1|TRBJ2-1|TRBV9
CASSHTTGEKGNEQFF
TGTGCCAGCAGCCACACTACAGGGGAAAAGGGGAATGAGCAGTTCTTC
>-|-|TRBJ1-4|TRBV12-3/TRBV12-4
CASQLGRTSTNEKLFF
TGTGCCAGCCAGTTGGGTCGGACCTCAACTAATGAAAAACTGTTTTTT
>-|-|TRBJ1-2|TRBV6-5
CAVGGANYGYTF
TGTGCGGTAGGGGGAGCTAACTATGGCTACACCTTC
>once|TRBD1|TRBJ1-6|TRBV5-6
CASSSSTGGLNSPLHF
TGTGCCAGCAGCTCGTCGACAGGGGGCTTGAATTCACCCCTCCACTTT
>-|-|TRBJ1-5|TRBV9
CASSGTPGRYNQPQHF
TGTGCCAGCAGCGGGACTCCAGGGCGGTACAATCAGCCCCAGCATTTT
>many|-|TRBJ2-7|TRBV29-1
CSVVEVAYEQYF
TGCAGCGTTGTCGAGGTCGCCTACGAGCAGTACTTC
>-|-|TRBJ1-1|TRBV5-1
CASGTKNTEAFF
TGCGCCAGCGGGACAAAGAACACTGAAGCTTTCTTT
>-|-|TRBJ2-1|TRBV28
CASSPGEGSYNEQFF
TGTGCCAGCAGCCCGGGGGAAGGCTCCTACAATGAGCAGTTCTTC
>-|-|TRBJ2-7|TRBV20-1
CSARGEGYEQYF
TGCAGTGCTCGGGGAGAGGGCTACGAGCAGTACTTC
>-|-|TRBJ2-1|TRBV5-1
CASSLLPKLAGDEQFF
TGCGCCAGCAGCTTGCTCCCGAAACTAGCTGGGGATGAGCAGTTCTTC
>few|TRBD1|TRBJ1-4|TRBV7-9
CASSPNGGQGEKLFF
TGTGCCAGCAGCCCGAATGGGGGACAGGGCGAAAAACTGTTTTTT
>-|TRBD1|TRBJ2-7|TRBV6-1
CASGQVYEQYF
TGTGCCAGCGGACAGGTCTACGAGCAGTACTTC
>-|-|TRBJ2-5|TRBV7-8
CASSLMAEETQYF
TGTGCCAGCAGCTTAATGGCGGAAGAGACCCAGTACTTC
>-|-|TRBJ1-5|TRBV20-1
CSARVSVGSNQPQHF
TGCAGTGCTAGAGTATCAGTGGGGAGCAATCAGCCCCAGCATTTT
>-|TRBD1|TRBJ2-2|TRBV5-5
CASRTQGLSTGELFF
TGTGCCAGCAGAACACAGGGGTTAAGCACCGGGGAGCTGTTTTTT
>few|TRBD2|TRBJ2-3|TRBV11-3
CASSSLPGSSGWTDTQYF
TGTGCCAGCAGCTCCCTCCCGGGGTCTAGCGGGTGGACAGATACGCAGTATTTT
>-|-|TRBJ2-5|TRBV7-8
CASSLGGKTYQETQYF
TGTGCCAGCAGCTTAGGGGGGAAAACGTACCAAGAGACCCAGTACTTC
>-|TRBD2|TRBJ2-5|TRBV11-1
CASSFGTSGEGTQYF
TGTGCCAGCAGCTTCGGGACTAGCGGGGAGGGGACCCAGTACTTC
>-|-|TRBJ2-3|TRBV11-1
CASSLIQEDTQYF
TGTGCCAGCAGCTTGATACAGGAGGATACGCAGTATTTT
>-|-|TRBJ2-3|TRBV29-1
CSVESRGLSTDTQYF
TGCAGCGTTGAGTCCCGGGGCCTTAGCACAGATACGCAGTATTTT
>few|TRBD2|TRBJ2-5|TRBV3-1
CASSQDLAGGRETQYF
TGTGCCAGCAGCCAAGATCTCGCGGGGGGGCGAGAGACCCAGTACTTC
>once|-|TRBJ2-7|TRBV7-7
CASSLATGPTYEQYF
TGTGCTAGCAGCTTAGCTACAGGGCCGACCTACGAGCAGTACTTC
>few|TRBD1|TRBJ1-1|TRBV10-3
CAISELGTELNTEAFF
TGTGCCATCAGTGAGCTCGGGACAGAACTTAACACTGAAGCTTTCTTT
>few|TRBD2|TRBJ2-3|TRBV12-3/TRBV12-4
CASSLVAGGTSTDTQYF
TGTGCCAGCAGTTTAGTAGCGGGGGGCACTAGCACAGATACGCAGTATTTT
>-|TRBD1|TRBJ2-7|TRBV24-1
CATSDFRTGGEQYF
TGTGCCACCAGTGATTTCCGGACAGGGGGCGAGCAGTACTTC
>few|-|TRBJ1-5|TRBV5-8
CASSLVLWGNQPQHF
TGTGCCAGCAGCTTGGTCCTTTGGGGCAATCAGCCCCAGCATTTT
>once|-|TRBJ2-1|TRBV3-1
CASSPHPSSYNEQFF
TGTGCCAGCAGCCCCCACCCTAGCTCCTACAATGAGCAGTTCTTC
>-|-|TRBJ2-5|TRBV4-1
CASSRPGREQETQYF
TGCGCCAGCAGCCGTCCGGGCAGGGAACAAGAGACCCAGTACTTC
>-|-|TRBJ2-7|TRBV20-1
CSARPKELGPYEQYF
TGCAGTGCTAGACCCAAAGAACTAGGCCCCTACGAGCAGTACTTC
>few|-|TRBJ1-6|TRBV27
CASSLGQARSPLHF
TGTGCCAGCAGTTTAGGACAAGCGCGTTCACCCCTCCACTTT
>-|-|TRBJ1-5|TRBV20-1
CSASTGDISNQPQHF
TGCAGTGCTTCGACAGGCGACATCAGCAATCAGCCCCAGCATTTT
>few|-|TRBJ2-3|TRBV5-4
CASSWPTSRDTQYF
TGTGCCAGCAGCTGGCCGACGTCCCGGGATACGCAGTATTTT
>-|-|TRBJ2-2|TRBV12-3/TRBV12-4
CASSSGGPAGGHWRPGELFF
TGTGCCAGCAGCTCAGGAGGGCCGGCAGGAGGACACTGGAGACCCGGGGAGCTGTTTTTT
>-|-|TRBJ2-1|TRBV4-1
CASSQDKTPYNEQFF
TGCGCCAGCAGCCAAGACAAGACCCCCTACAATGAGCAGTTCTTC
>-|-|TRBJ1-2|TRBV3-1
CASSQATTAYGYTF
TGTGCCAGCAGCCAAGCGACCACAGCGTATGGCTACACCTTC
>many|-|TRBJ1-2|TRBV20-1
CSARETGTNYGYTF
TGCAGTGCTAGAGAGACGGGGACTAACTATGGCTACACCTTC
>many|TRBD1|TRBJ1-1|TRBV6-5
CASSWAGGMNTEAFF
TGTGCCAGCAGTTGGGCAGGGGGCATGAACACTGAAGCTTTCTTT
>-|TRBD1|TRBJ2-5|TRBV2
CASSDYGQGWGQETQYF
TGTGCCAGCAGTGACTATGGACAGGGATGGGGCCAAGAGACCCAGTACTTC
>many|-|TRBJ1-2|TRBV12-3/TRBV12-4
CASSPQVNYGYTF
TGTGCCAGCAGTCCCCAGGTTAACTATGGCTACACCTTC
>-|-|TRBJ2-3|TRBV5-6
CASSLAGWSTDTQYF
TGTGCCAGCAGCTTGGCCGGGTGGAGCACAGATACGCAGTATTTT
>-|-|TRBJ2-1|TRBV12-3/TRBV12-4
CASSLSGGPASDEQFF
TGTGCCAGCAGTCTGTCCGGTGGACCAGCCTCCGATGAGCAGTTCTTC
>-|TRBD1|TRBJ2-2|TRBV29-1
CSVGETQGPNTGELFF
TGCAGCGTTGGAGAGACACAGGGGCCAAACACCGGGGAGCTGTTTTTT
>-|-|TRBJ1-4|TRBV6-6
CASRPGPLSPPLF
TGTGCCAGCAGACCAGGGCCGCTAAGCCCCCCCCTTTTT
>-|-|TRBJ2-5|TRBV7-2
CASSLQREQETQYF
TGTGCCAGCAGCTTACAACGGGAGCAAGAGACCCAGTACTTC
>-|TRBD1|TRBJ1-5|TRBV20-1
CSATYSLGQGDQPQHF
TGCAGTGCTACGTATTCGCTAGGACAGGGGGACCAGCCCCAGCATTTT
>-|-|TRBJ2-7|TRBV28
CASRSLGSGEQYF
TGTGCCAGCAGGTCACTAGGGTCGGGAGAGCAGTACTTC
>-|TRBD2|TRBJ2-5|TRBV20-1
CSASRGGVHRNQETQYF
TGCAGTGCTAGCCGGGGGGGCGTTCACAGAAACCAAGAGACCCAGTACTTC
>-|-|TRBJ1-5|TRBV7-8
CASSYVSDRQPQHF
TGTGCCAGCAGCTACGTTTCGGATCGTCAGCCCCAGCATTTT